A selection of T cell receptor beta chains follows, all from one sample in a study of T-cell memory formation after mild COVID-19. A single record per CDR3 protein comes from TCRdb applying MiXCR to the 5' RACE reads. The table shows about 360,000 distinct CDR3 sequences, with about an eighth occurring only once. Material: PBMCs or a T cell subset sorted from them (not recorded which). These receptors were obtained from a young man who had mild COVID-19 (a few samples of this study predate the infection). Cell type and time point are not known. Each CDR3 is given with its conserved first and last residue. The order of the fields is D gene, J gene, V gene, clone size, CDR3 DNA, CDR3 protein. The D gene is left open where the match is weak. Clone sizes are given selectively: once, few, many, or a class where the clone is expanded.

>-|TRBJ1-1|TRBV18|-
TGTGCCAGCTCACTAACAGGGCGGGATACTGAAGCTTTCTTT
CASSLTGRDTEAFF
>-|TRBJ1-2|TRBV12-3/TRBV12-4|-
TGTGCCAGCAGATCGGGAGGGTTCTATGGCTACACCTTC
CASRSGGFYGYTF
>-|TRBJ1-4|TRBV29-1|many
TGCAGCGTCCACGTAGGCGAAAAACTGTTTTTT
CSVHVGEKLFF
>-|TRBJ1-2|TRBV5-6|-
TGTGCCAGCAGCTACGGACAGACATATGGCTACACCTTC
CASSYGQTYGYTF
>-|TRBJ1-2|TRBV20-1|-
TGCAGTGCTCCACAGGGAACTGGGTATGGCTACACCTTC
CSAPQGTGYGYTF
>TRBD1|TRBJ2-3|TRBV28|few
TGTGCCAGCAGTCTGTCGGGACAGGGGAGCACAGATACGCAGTATTTT
CASSLSGQGSTDTQYF
>-|TRBJ2-5|TRBV6-6|many
TGTGCCAGTGTCGGGGAGCCGTACCAAGAGACCCAGTACTTC
CASVGEPYQETQYF
>-|TRBJ2-7|TRBV6-2/TRBV6-3|few
TGTGCCAGCAGTCCGGGGTCATCCTTGCTCCGGGAGCAGTACTTC
CASSPGSSLLREQYF
>TRBD2|TRBJ2-1|TRBV7-2|-
TGTGCCAGCAGCTCTGGGAGGGGCGGTGAGCAGTTCTTC
CASSSGRGGEQFF
>-|TRBJ2-3|TRBV20-1|few
TGCAGTGCTCCTACTCCTGCCCAGGCCGATACGCAGTATTTT
CSAPTPAQADTQYF
>-|TRBJ2-5|TRBV2|few
TGTGCCAGCAGTGAATCTTATCCCGGAGAGACCCAGTACTTC
CASSESYPGETQYF
>TRBD2|TRBJ2-2|TRBV20-1|few
TGCAGTGCTAGGGCCGGGACTAGCGGGTCCACCGGGGAGCTGTTTTTT
CSARAGTSGSTGELFF
>-|TRBJ2-3|TRBV20-1|-
TGCAGTGCCCCCTATGAACTTACGCAGTATTTT
CSAPYELTQYF
>-|TRBJ2-5|TRBV6-2/TRBV6-3|-
TGTGCCAGCACCCGACGAGCTACAGAAGAGACCCAGTACTTC
CASTRRATEETQYF
>TRBD1|TRBJ1-4|TRBV20-1|-
TGCAGTGTCGTCGCAGGACAGGGAGCTGAAAAACTGTTTTTT
CSVVAGQGAEKLFF
>-|TRBJ1-6|TRBV27|-
TGTGCCAGCAGTGAGCAGGGAGTTTCACCCCTCCACTTT
CASSEQGVSPLHF
>-|TRBJ1-2|TRBV6-1|many
TGTGCCAGCAGTGCTATCCCGGGACGGTTTAGTGGCTACACCTTC
CASSAIPGRFSGYTF
>-|TRBJ1-1|TRBV6-1|many
TGTGCCACCCAAACAGGGCCGGACACTGAAGCTTTCTTT
CATQTGPDTEAFF
>-|TRBJ1-1|TRBV6-2/TRBV6-3|-
TGTGCCAGCGGTGTTGGAGGGACTGAAGCTTTCTTT
CASGVGGTEAFF